This T cell receptor beta chain emerged from a study of cytomegalovirus exposure and HLA in healthy donors. The PCR had 60 Vbeta and 13 Jbeta primers. Assay used: immunoSEQ multiplex PCR; TCRdb lists only in-frame clones, some missing. The sample has roughly 180,000 clones; 75% to 80% are singletons. This clone has more than one count but fewer than ten. The germline gene is not matched at one end of the junction; a read error may be the cause. Germline assignment: CDR1 SSHAT and CDR2 FNYEAQ (reference sequence). This CDR3 comprises 14 residues. The source of this sequence is a female donor in good health and CMV-seronegative. The chain uses TRBV7-7 and TRBJ2-7; D is possibly TRBD2 (6 bases). Sequences were obtained from PBMCs. The CDR3 loop reads CASSPGLARGEQYF. The CDR3 DNA is TGTGCTAGCAGCCCGGGACTTGCCCGTGGGGAGCAGTACTTC.